This T cell receptor beta chain was identified during a study of post-analysis software for immune sequencing data. Study details: Both relapsing-remitting and secondary progressive multiple sclerosis featured among the disease courses, as did progressive-relapsing multiple sclerosis.

Study-level points and caveats: Four to six TRBV segments were more frequent in patients than controls; TRBV5-6, TRBV5-1 and TRBV20-1 belonged to this group. Same-batch samples co-clustered strongly by F measure. Multiple sclerosis patients had significantly lower normalized Chao1 diversity than controls.

cDNA libraries of TCR beta carried unique molecular identifiers. Input populations of about 0.9 to 10 million T cells gave rise to about 480,000 cDNA molecules. TCRdb called the PCR reads again in MiXCR, with one record for every CDR3 protein. The table has roughly 800,000 distinct CDR3 sequences, roughly 27% seen once; the top ten hold approximately 0.6%. This clonotype has a count of ten or more. Its target is not known. Germline CDR1 LGHNA, CDR2 YSLEER. The length of the CDR3 is 13 residues. V was shortened by 0 bases and J by 12 bases, with 12 bases between the two germline ends. The clonotype originates from a girl aged 5 to 17 with multiple sclerosis. The chain links TRBV4-3 to TRBJ2-1; D is unresolved. Sample: blood. The DNA for the CDR3 is TGCGCCAGCAGCCAAGATAGGGCCCGCGGGCAGTTCTTC. This encodes CASSQDRARGQFF.